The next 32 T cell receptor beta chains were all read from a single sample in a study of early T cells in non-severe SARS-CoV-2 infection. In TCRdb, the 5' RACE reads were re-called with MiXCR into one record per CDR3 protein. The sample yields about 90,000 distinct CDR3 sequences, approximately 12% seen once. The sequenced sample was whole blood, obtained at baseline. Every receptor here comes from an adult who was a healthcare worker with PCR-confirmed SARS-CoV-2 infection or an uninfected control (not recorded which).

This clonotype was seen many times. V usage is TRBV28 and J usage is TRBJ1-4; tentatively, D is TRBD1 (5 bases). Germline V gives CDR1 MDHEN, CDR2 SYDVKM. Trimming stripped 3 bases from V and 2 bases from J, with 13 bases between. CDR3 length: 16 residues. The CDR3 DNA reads TGTGCCAGCAGTTTTGAGGGGCGGGAGACTAATGAAAAACTGTTTTTT. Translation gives CASSFEGRETNEKLFF.

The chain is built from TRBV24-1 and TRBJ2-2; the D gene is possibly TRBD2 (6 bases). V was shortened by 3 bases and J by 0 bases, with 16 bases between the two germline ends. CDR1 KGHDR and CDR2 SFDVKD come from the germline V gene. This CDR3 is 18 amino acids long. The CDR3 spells CATSDRVSGDTNTGELFF. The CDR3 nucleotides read TGTGCCACCAGTGATCGGGTTAGCGGAGATACGAACACCGGGGAGCTGTTTTTT.

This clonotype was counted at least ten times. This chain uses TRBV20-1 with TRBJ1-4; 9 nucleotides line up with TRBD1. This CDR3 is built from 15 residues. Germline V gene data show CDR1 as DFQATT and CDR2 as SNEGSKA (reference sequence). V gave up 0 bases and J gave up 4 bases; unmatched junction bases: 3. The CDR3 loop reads CSARDAGQGNEKLFF. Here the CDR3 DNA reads TGCAGTGCTAGAGATGCGGGACAGGGTAATGAAAAACTGTTTTTT.

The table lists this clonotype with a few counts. The CDR3 is CASSLVGLEEETQYF. The DNA for the CDR3 is TGCGCCAGCAGCTTGGTGGGTCTGGAGGAAGAGACCCAGTACTTC. The V and J genes are TRBV5-1 and TRBJ2-5; TRBD2 might be the D (5 bases). Germline CDR1 and CDR2: SGHRS and YFSETQ. This CDR3 is 15 amino acids long. Trimming removed 0 bases from V and 3 bases from J, with 12 bases in between.

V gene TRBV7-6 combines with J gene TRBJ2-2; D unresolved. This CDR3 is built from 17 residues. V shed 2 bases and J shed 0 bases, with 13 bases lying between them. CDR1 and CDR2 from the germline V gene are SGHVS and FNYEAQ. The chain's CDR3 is CASSLIPSGTNTGELFF. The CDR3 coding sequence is TGTGCCAGCAGCTTAATTCCGTCTGGTACGAACACCGGGGAGCTGTTTTTT.

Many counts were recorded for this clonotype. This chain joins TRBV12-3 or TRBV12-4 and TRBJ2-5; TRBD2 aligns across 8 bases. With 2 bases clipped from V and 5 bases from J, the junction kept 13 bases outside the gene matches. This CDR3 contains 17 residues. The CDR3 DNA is TGTGCCAGCAGTTTAAAGGCCAGCGGGGGATCTATGGAGACCCAGTACTTC. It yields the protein CASSLKASGGSMETQYF.

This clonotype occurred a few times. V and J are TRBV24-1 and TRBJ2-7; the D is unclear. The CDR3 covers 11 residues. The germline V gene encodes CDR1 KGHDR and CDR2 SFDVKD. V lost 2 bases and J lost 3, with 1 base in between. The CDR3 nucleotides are TGTGCCACCAGTGATTACTACGAGCAGTACTTC. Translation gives CATSDYYEQYF.

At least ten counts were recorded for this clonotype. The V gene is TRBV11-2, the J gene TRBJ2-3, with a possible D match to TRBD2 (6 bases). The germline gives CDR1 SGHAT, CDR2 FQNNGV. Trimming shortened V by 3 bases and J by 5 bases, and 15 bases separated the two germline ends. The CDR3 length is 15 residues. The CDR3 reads CASSLRGAPLDTQYF. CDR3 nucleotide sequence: TGTGCCAGCAGCTTGCGCGGGGCGCCCCTAGATACGCAGTATTTT.

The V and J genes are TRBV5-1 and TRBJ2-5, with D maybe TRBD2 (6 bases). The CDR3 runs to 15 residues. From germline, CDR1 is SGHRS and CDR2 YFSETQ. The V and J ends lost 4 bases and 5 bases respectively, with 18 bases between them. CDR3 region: CASSRTLAIGETQYF. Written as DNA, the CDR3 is TGCGCCAGCAGCAGGACGCTAGCGATTGGCGAGACCCAGTACTTC.

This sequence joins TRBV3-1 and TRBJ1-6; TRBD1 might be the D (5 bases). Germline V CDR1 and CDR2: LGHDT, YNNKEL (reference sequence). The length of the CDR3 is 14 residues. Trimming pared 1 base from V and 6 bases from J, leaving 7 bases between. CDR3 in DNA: TGTGCCAGCAGCCAAGGACAGTTTAATTCACCCCTCCACTTT. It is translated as CASSQGQFNSPLHF.

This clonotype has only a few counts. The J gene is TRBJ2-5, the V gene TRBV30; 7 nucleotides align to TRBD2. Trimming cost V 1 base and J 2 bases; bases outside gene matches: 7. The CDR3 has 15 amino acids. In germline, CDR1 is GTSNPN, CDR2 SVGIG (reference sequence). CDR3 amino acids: CAWSELAEVQETQYF. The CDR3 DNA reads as TGTGCCTGGAGTGAGCTAGCGGAGGTTCAAGAGACCCAGTACTTC.

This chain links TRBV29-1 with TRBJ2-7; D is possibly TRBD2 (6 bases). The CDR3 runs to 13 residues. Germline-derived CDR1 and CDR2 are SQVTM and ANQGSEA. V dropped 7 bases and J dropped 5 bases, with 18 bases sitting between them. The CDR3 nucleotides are TGCAGCGCCGGAACGGGAGAGGGGCACGAGCAGTACTTC. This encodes CSAGTGEGHEQYF.

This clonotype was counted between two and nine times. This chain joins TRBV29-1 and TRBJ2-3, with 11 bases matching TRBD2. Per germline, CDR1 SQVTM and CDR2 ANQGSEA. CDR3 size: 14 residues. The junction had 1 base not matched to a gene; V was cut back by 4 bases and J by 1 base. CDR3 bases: TGCAGCGTTGTGGGACTAGCGGGCACAGATACGCAGTATTTT. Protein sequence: CSVVGLAGTDTQYF.

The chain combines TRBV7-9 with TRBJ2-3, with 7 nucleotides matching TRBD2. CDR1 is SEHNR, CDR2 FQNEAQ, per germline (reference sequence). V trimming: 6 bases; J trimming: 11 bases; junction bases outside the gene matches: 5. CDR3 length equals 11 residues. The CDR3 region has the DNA TGTGCCAGCAGTTCCCCGGGAGGGCAGTATTTT. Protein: CASSSPGGQYF.

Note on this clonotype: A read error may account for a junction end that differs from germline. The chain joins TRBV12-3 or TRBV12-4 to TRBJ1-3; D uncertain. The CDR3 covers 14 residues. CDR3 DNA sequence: TGTGCCAGCAGTTTCGCGCCGACTGGGAACACCATATATTTT. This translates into CASSFAPTGNTIYF.

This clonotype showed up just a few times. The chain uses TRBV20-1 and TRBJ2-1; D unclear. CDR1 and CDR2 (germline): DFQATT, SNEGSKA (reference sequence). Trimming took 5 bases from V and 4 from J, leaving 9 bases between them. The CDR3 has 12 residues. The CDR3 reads CSAFQGYNEQFF. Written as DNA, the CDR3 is TGCAGTGCTTTCCAAGGTTACAATGAGCAGTTCTTC.

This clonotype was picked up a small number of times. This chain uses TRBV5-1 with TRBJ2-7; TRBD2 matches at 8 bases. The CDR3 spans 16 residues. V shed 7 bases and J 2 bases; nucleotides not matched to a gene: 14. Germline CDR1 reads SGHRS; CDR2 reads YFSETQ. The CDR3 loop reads CASGTSAVAGPYEQYF. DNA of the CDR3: TGCGCCAGCGGGACTTCGGCCGTAGCGGGGCCCTACGAGCAGTACTTC.

The CDR3 here is CASSLAAGGPFEQFF. The CDR3, as DNA: TGTGCCAGCAGCTTAGCAGCGGGGGGTCCTTTTGAGCAGTTCTTC. This chain links TRBV7-6 with TRBJ2-1; 9 positions agree with TRBD2. The germline CDR1 and CDR2 sequences are SGHVS and FNYEAQ. The length of the CDR3 is 15 residues. Trimming cost V 0 bases and J 9 bases; bases outside gene matches: 6.

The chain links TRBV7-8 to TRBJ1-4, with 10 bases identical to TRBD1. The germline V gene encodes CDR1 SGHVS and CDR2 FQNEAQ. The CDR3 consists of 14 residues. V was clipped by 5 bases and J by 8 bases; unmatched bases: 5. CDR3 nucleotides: TGTGCCAGCAGCCGCGACAGGGGGCAGGAAAAACTGTTTTTT. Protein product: CASSRDRGQEKLFF.

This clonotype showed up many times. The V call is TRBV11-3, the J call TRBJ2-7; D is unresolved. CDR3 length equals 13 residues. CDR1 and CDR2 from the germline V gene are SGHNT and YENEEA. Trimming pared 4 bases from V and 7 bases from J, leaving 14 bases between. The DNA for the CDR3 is TGTGCCAGCAGCTCCGACCCCGCCGGGGAGCAGTACTTC. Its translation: CASSSDPAGEQYF.

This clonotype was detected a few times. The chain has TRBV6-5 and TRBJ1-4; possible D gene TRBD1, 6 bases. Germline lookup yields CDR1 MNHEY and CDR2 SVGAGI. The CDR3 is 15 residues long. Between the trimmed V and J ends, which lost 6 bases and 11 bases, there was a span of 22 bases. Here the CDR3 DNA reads TGTGCCAGCAGAACTGGGTCAGGAGGAGGGGGTAAACTGTTTTTT. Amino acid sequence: CASRTGSGGGGKLFF.

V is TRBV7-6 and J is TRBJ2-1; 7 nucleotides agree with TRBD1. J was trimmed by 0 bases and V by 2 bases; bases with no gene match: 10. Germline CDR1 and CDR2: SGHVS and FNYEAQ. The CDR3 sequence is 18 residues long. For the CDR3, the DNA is TGTGCCAGCAGCTTAAGGGACAGATACGTCAGCTCCTACAATGAGCAGTTCTTC. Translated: CASSLRDRYVSSYNEQFF.

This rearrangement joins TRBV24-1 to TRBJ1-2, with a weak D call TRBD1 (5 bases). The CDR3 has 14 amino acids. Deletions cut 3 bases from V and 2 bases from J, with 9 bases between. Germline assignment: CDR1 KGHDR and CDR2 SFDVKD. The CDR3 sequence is CATSDMGRNYGYTF. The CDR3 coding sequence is TGTGCCACCAGTGATATGGGGCGGAACTATGGCTACACCTTC.

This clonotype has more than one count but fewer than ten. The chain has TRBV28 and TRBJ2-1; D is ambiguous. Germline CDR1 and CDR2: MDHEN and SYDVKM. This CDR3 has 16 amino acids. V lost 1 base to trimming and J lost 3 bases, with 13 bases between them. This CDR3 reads CASSLSDSWGYNEQFF. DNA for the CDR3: TGTGCCAGCAGTTTATCCGACTCCTGGGGCTACAATGAGCAGTTCTTC.

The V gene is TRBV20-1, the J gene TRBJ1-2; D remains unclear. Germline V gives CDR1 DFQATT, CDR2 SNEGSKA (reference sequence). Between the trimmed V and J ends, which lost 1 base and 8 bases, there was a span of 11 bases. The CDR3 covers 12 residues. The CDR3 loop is CSARAQPGGYTF. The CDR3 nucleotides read TGCAGTGCTAGAGCCCAACCCGGGGGCTACACCTTC.

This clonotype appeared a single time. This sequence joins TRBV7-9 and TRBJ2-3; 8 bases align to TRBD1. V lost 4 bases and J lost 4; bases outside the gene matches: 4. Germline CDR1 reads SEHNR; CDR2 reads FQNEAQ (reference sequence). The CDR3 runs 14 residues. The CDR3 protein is CASSSDRAADTQYF. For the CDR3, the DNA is TGTGCCAGCAGCTCGGACAGGGCGGCAGATACGCAGTATTTT. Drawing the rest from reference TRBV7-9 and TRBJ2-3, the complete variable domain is DTGVSQNPRHKITKRGQNVTFRCDPISEHNRLYWYRQTLGQGPEFLTYFQNEAQLEKSRLLSDRFSAERPKGSFSTLEIQRTEQGDSAMYLCASSSDRAADTQYFGPGTRLTVL.

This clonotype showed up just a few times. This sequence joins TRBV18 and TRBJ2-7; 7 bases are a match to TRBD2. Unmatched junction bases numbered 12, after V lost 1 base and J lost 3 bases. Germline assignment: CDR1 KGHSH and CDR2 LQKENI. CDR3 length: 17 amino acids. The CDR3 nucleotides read TGTGCCAGCTCACCACTAGCCAGCGGGACGACCAACTACGAGCAGTACTTC. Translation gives CASSPLASGTTNYEQYF.

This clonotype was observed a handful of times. DNA for the CDR3: TGCGCCAGCAGCCCGGGAAAACGCGAGCAGTTCTTC. The encoded protein is CASSPGKREQFF. The chain combines TRBV5-1 with TRBJ2-1; D is perhaps TRBD2 (5 bases). Germline CDR1 SGHRS, CDR2 YFSETQ. V was trimmed by 4 bases and J by 10 bases, leaving 12 bases between them. This CDR3 spans 12 amino acids.

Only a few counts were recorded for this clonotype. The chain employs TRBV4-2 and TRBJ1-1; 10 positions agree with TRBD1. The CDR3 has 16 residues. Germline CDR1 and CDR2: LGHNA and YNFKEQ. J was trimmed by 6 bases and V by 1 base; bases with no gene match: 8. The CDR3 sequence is CASSQGQGAGHPEAFF. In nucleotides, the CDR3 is TGTGCCAGCAGCCAAGGACAGGGGGCGGGTCACCCTGAAGCTTTCTTT.

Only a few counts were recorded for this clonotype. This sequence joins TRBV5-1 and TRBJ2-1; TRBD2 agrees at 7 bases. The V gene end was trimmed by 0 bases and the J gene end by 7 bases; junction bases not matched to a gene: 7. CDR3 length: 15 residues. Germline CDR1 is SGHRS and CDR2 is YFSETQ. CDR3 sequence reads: CASSLGGLDLNEQFF. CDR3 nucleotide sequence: TGCGCCAGCAGCTTGGGCGGACTAGATTTGAATGAGCAGTTCTTC. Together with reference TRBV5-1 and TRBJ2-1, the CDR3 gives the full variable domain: KAGVTQTPRYLIKTRGQQVTLSCSPISGHRSVSWYQQTPGQGLQFLFEYFSETQRNKGNFPGRFSGRQFSNSRSEMNVSTLELGDSALYLCASSLGGLDLNEQFFGPGTRLTVL.

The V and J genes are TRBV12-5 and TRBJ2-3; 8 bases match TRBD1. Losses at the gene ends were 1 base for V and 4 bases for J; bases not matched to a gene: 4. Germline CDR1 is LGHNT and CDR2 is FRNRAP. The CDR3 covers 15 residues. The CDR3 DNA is TGTGCTAGTGGTTTGGCCAGGGGGCTGGCAGATACGCAGTATTTT. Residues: CASGLARGLADTQYF.

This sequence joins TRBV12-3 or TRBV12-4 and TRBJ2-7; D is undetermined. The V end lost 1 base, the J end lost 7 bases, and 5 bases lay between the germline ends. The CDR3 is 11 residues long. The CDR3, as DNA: TGTGCCAGCAGTTTAGACCGGGAGCAGTACTTC. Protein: CASSLDREQYF.